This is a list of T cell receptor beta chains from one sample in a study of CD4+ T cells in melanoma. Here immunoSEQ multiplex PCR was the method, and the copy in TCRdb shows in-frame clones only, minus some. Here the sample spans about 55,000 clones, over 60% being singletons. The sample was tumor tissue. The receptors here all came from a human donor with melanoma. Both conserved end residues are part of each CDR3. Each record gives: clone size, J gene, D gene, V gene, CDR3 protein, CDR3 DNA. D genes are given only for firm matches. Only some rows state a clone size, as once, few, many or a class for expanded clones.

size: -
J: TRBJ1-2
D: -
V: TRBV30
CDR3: CASTDGFYGYTF
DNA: TGTGCCTCCACGGACGGATTCTATGGCTACACCTTC

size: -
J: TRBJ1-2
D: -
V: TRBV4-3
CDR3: CASSQVWAGSGTGYGYTF
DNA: TGCGCCAGCAGCCAAGTCTGGGCAGGGTCGGGAACTGGGTATGGCTACACCTTC

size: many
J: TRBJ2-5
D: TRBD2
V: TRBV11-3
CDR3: CASSSGTSSHQYF
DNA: TGTGCCAGCAGCTCCGGGACTAGCTCCCACCAGTACTTC

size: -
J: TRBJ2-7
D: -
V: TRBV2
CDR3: CASLVSAGEQYF
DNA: TGTGCCAGCCTAGTCTCGGCGGGGGAGCAGTACTTC

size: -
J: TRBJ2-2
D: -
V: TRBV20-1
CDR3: CSAPVTGELFF
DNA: TGCAGTGCCCCGGTTACCGGGGAGCTGTTTTTT

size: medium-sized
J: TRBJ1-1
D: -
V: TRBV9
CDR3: CASSGGSRSETEAFF
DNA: TGTGCCAGCAGCGGGGGGAGCAGGTCGGAAACTGAAGCTTTCTTT

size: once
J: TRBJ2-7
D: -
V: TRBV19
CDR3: CATLPRVF
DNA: TGTGCCACCCTCCCCAGGGTCTTC

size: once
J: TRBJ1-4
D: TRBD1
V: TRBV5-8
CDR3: CASSAGGAELFF
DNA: TGTGCCAGCAGCGCAGGGGGCGCAGAACTGTTTTTT

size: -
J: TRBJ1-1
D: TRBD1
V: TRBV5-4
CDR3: CASSWTGLAEAFF
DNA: TGTGCCAGCAGCTGGACAGGGTTAGCTGAAGCTTTCTTT

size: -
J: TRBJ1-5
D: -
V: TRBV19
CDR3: CASSMTWGDNNQPQHF
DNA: TGTGCCAGTAGTATGACCTGGGGGGACAACAATCAGCCCCAGCATTTT

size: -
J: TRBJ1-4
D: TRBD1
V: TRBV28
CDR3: CASSFGTVNEKLFF
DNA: TGTGCCAGCAGTTTTGGGACAGTGAATGAAAAACTGTTTTTT

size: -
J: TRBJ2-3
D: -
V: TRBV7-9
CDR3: CASSLGQVWTDTQYF
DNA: TGTGCCAGCAGCTTAGGGCAGGTTTGGACAGATACGCAGTATTTT

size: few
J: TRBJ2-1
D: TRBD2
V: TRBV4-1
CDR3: CASSQEHLLAGDYNEQFF
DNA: TGCGCCAGCAGCCAAGAACATCTGCTAGCGGGGGATTACAATGAGCAGTTCTTC

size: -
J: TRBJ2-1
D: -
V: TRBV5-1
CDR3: CASSLGDFSYNEQFF
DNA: TGCGCCAGCAGCTTGGGCGATTTCTCCTACAATGAGCAGTTCTTC

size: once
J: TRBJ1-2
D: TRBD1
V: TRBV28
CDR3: CASSWGQGWGYTF
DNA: TGTGCCAGCAGTTGGGGACAGGGCTGGGGCTACACCTTC

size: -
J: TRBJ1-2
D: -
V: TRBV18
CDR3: CASHGTGYGYTF
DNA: TGTGCCAGCCACGGCACGGGCTATGGCTACACCTTC

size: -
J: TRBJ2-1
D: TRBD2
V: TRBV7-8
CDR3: CASSLQRGGYNEQFF
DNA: TGTGCCAGCAGCCTCCAGCGGGGGGGTTACAATGAGCAGTTCTTC

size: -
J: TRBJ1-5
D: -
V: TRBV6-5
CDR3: CASGQPQHF
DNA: TGTGCCAGCGGTCAGCCCCAGCATTTT

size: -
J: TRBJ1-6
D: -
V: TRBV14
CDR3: CASSQERFRNSPLHF
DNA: TGTGCCAGCAGCCAAGAAAGATTTCGTAATTCACCCCTCCACTTT

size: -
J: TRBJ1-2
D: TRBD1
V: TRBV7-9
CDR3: CASSSTLGQGDGYTF
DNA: TGTGCCAGCAGCTCAACCCTGGGACAGGGGGATGGCTACACCTTC

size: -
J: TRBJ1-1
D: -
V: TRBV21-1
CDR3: CASSRPLTGALGGDTEAFF
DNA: TGTGCCAGCAGCAGACCTTTAACCGGGGCGTTAGGTGGGGACACTGAAGCTTTCTTT

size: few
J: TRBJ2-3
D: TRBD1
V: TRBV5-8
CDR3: CASSLGGQVF
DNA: TGTGCCAGCAGCTTGGGGGGACAGGTTTTT

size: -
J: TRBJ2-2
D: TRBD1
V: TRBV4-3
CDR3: CASSQLRQGGTGELFF
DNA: TGCGCCAGCAGCCAACTTCGACAGGGTGGGACCGGGGAGCTGTTTTTT

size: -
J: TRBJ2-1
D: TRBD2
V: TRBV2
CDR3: CASSALTSGDNEQFF
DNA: TGTGCCAGCAGTGCGTTAACTAGCGGGGACAATGAGCAGTTCTTC

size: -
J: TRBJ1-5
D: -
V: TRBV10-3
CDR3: CAISESGSNNQPQHF
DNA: TGTGCCATCAGTGAGTCGGGGTCAAACAATCAGCCCCAGCATTTT

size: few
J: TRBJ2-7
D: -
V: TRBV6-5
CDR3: CASSSSGGNEQYF
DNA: TGTGCCAGCAGTTCTTCTGGAGGCAACGAGCAGTACTTC